This T cell receptor (beta chain) was found in a study of shared clonotypes between healthy human individuals. Repertoires were generated with immunoSEQ multiplex PCR, while TCRdb's copy carries only in-frame clones and drops some. Among about 380,000 clones listed, approximately 97% were seen once. Study results and limitations: Depth was large, yet rarefaction showed that sorted-subset sequencing was incomplete.

A word on this clone: Its specificity is not known.

Researchers reported that CD8 memory united CD45RO+ cells with CCR7-negative CD45RA+ TemRA cells. The sample consisted of memory CD8+ T cells sorted from blood. Specified subset: CD45RO+ cells pooled with CCR7-negative TemRA cells. The origin of this receptor is a man aged 25 to 40 in good health.

The CDR3 DNA sequence: TGTGCCAGCAGCTTAGCCCTGGGGACGAACACCGGGGAGCTGTTTTTT. Its translation is CASSLALGTNTGELFF. The rearrangement joins TRBV7-9 to TRBJ2-2; no clear D gene. CDR3 length: 16 amino acids. Trimming left V 0 bases short and J 0 bases short, with 8 bases between. Germline V gives CDR1 SEHNR, CDR2 FQNEAQ (reference sequence).